The 2 T cell receptor beta chains below all came from one sample that was sequenced in a study of T cells in Graves' hyperthyroidism and ophthalmopathy. Researchers took RNA transcripts and amplified the TCR beta CDR3 regions from them. First-round RT-PCR with HTBI primers amplified the TCR CDR3 region. TCRdb itself ran the multiplex PCR reads through MiXCR, one entry per CDR3 protein. The sample lists under 800,000 distinct CDR3 sequences, 11% to 15% seen once, with about 10% in the top ten. Sequencing input: blood. These receptors were obtained from a woman under 30 with Graves' hyperthyroidism.

This clonotype was detected only a few times. The CDR3 spells CASSGAGEQYF. The CDR3 DNA reads TGTGCCAGCAGTGGGGCGGGCGAGCAGTACTTC. This chain uses TRBV2 with TRBJ2-7, with D possibly matching TRBD2 (5 bases). CDR1 is SNHLY and CDR2 is FYNNEI in the germline V gene. CDR3 length: 11 amino acids. The V gene lost 4 bases and the J gene lost 6 bases, with 7 bases spanning the gap.

The V and J genes are TRBV5-6 and TRBJ1-3; D is undetermined. The CDR3 spans 14 residues. CDR1 SGHDT and CDR2 YYEEEE come from the germline V gene. V gave up 1 base and J gave up 3 bases, with 8 bases separating them. Here the CDR3 reads CASSLTGFGNTIYF. Here the CDR3 DNA reads TGTGCCAGCAGCTTGACGGGATTTGGAAACACCATATATTTT.